This T cell receptor beta chain was recovered during a study of T cell responses to AZD1222 COVID-19 vaccine. The table came from immunoSEQ multiplex PCR; TCRdb's copy has only in-frame clones and leaves some out. Seen here are around 100,000 clones, 90% observed once, and the top ten hold around 1.3%. J gave up 5 bases and V 0 bases, and 13 bases lay outside the gene matches. Germline V gives CDR1 SNHLY, CDR2 FYNNEI. The CDR3 is 19 residues long. The sequence came from an adult in good health. The source material was peripheral blood, sampled on day 0 of AZD1222 vaccination. The chain has TRBV2 and TRBJ1-4, with 9 bases that match TRBD1. This CDR3 is CASSEAPWPQGQGNEKLFF. In nucleotides, the CDR3 is TGTGCCAGCAGTGAAGCGCCGTGGCCGCAAGGACAGGGGAATGAAAAACTGTTTTTT.